Below are 23 T cell receptor beta chains sequenced from a single sample in a study of tumor-infiltrating lymphocytes in primary liver carcinoma. Investigators took RNA and DNA out together from roughly 21-30 mg of unsorted bulk tissue. TCR beta cDNA came from roughly 0.45 ug total RNA, primed with a constant-region primer. Amplification in three nested multiplex PCR rounds with slightly modified ARM-PCR gave rise to TCR beta libraries. The two initial PCR rounds, around 11 cycles each, used TRBV1-TRBV30 forward and C-beta reverse primers. TCRdb ran MiXCR on the multiplex PCR reads and lists one entry per CDR3 protein. The data show about 120,000 distinct CDR3 sequences, around 70% seen once. Sequences were obtained from tumor-adjacent normal liver tissue. Every receptor here comes from a woman between 55 and 75 years old with primary liver carcinoma and hepatitis B virus infection.

This clonotype was recorded many times. V is TRBV5-1 and J is TRBJ2-1; TRBD2 matches 7 bases. Germline CDR1 SGHRS, CDR2 YFSETQ. The V gene end was trimmed by 0 bases and the J gene end by 7 bases; junction bases not matched to a gene: 4. The CDR3 is made up of 14 amino acids. CDR3 loop: CASSLVLAENEQFF. The DNA for the CDR3 is TGCGCCAGCAGCTTGGTTCTAGCGGAGAATGAGCAGTTCTTC.

Comments on this clonotype: The germline gene is not matched at one end of the junction; a read error may be the cause. V usage is TRBV4-2 and J usage is TRBJ2-7; tentatively, D is TRBD2 (5 bases). This CDR3 contains 15 residues. Per the germline V gene, CDR1 is LGHNA and CDR2 is YNFKEQ. CDR3 sequence reads: CASGQVLAYSYEQYF. CDR3 nucleotide sequence: TGTGCCAGCGGCCAAGTTTTAGCGTATTCCTACGAGCAGTACTTC.

As concerns this clonotype: The junction does not match germline at one end; this may be a read error. The chain recombines TRBV6-5 with TRBJ2-1; TRBD2 might be the D (5 bases). The CDR3 totals 14 residues. Germline-derived CDR1 and CDR2 are MNHEY and SVGAGI. CDR3 sequence: CASSNGSPGNEQFF. CDR3 bases: TGTGCCAGCAGCAACGGGTCCCCCGGGAATGAGCAATTCTTC.

Remarks on this clonotype: This clone may be a read error of a much larger clone one base away. The J gene is TRBJ2-7, the V gene TRBV5-1, with D unresolved. Per germline, CDR1 SGHRS and CDR2 YFSETQ. This CDR3 region has 14 residues. CDR3 nucleotide sequence: TGCGCCAGCAGCTTATACGGCAGCTCCTACAAGCAGTACTTC. Encoded protein: CASSLYGSSYKQYF.

Note on this clonotype: A much larger clonotype is one base distant, so this may be a read error. The chain couples TRBV5-1 to TRBJ2-1; tentative D call: TRBD2 (6 bases). The CDR3 extends over 16 amino acids. Germline V gene data show CDR1 as SGHRS and CDR2 as YFSETQ. V was trimmed by 1 base and J by 3 bases, leaving 14 bases between them. CDR3 nucleotides: TGCGCCAGCAGCTTGTTTGGGGACTGGAACTACAATGAGCAGTTCTTC. As protein: CASSLFGDWNYNEQFF.

This clonotype was observed at least ten times. The chain uses TRBV4-1 and TRBJ2-7, with TRBD2 matching over 7 bases. The germline V gene encodes CDR1 MGHRA and CDR2 YSYEKL. The CDR3 sequence is 14 residues long. V was clipped by 4 bases and J by 3 bases; unmatched bases: 6. The CDR3 spells CASSPAGRVYEQYF. The CDR3, as DNA: TGCGCCAGCAGCCCCGCGGGGAGGGTCTACGAGCAGTACTTC.

The gene calls are TRBV11-3 and TRBJ1-1; 8 positions agree with TRBD1. V shed 4 bases and J 2 bases; nucleotides not matched to a gene: 12. CDR1 and CDR2 from the germline V gene are SGHNT and YENEEA. The CDR3 totals 17 residues. As DNA, the CDR3 is TGTGCCAGCAGCTCAGGGACAGGATTATTTGGAAACACTGAAGCTTTCTTT. Its translation is CASSSGTGLFGNTEAFF.

The chain has TRBV18 and TRBJ2-5; weak D call: TRBD1 (5 bases). CDR3 length: 14 residues. Trimming removed 3 bases from V and 5 bases from J, with 13 bases in between. Germline assignment: CDR1 KGHSH and CDR2 LQKENI. CDR3 amino acids: CASSPSQAGETQYF. As DNA, the CDR3 is TGTGCCAGCTCACCTTCACAGGCTGGGGAGACCCAGTACTTC.

This clonotype showed up many times. In DNA, the CDR3 is TGCGCCAGCAGCCGGGACAGCATCTACGAGCAGTACTTC. It codes for CASSRDSIYEQYF. The rearrangement uses TRBV5-1 and TRBJ2-7; 7 nucleotides agree with TRBD1. V was clipped by 4 bases and J by 3 bases; unmatched bases: 4. This CDR3 has 13 amino acids. The germline gives CDR1 SGHRS, CDR2 YFSETQ.

This chain links TRBV11-2 with TRBJ1-2, with TRBD1 matching over 7 bases. Germline values: CDR1 SGHAT, CDR2 FQNNGV. CDR3 length: 14 amino acids. CDR3 protein: CVGSLETGNVGYTF. CDR3 DNA sequence: TGTGTCGGCAGCTTAGAGACAGGGAACGTAGGCTACACCTTC.

This clonotype occurred once. Because it lacks the conserved phenylalanine or tryptophan at the end, this CDR3 is likely a read error. The chain combines TRBV29-1 with TRBJ2-3; D is perhaps TRBD2 (7 bases). The germline gives CDR1 SQVTM, CDR2 ANQGSEA. The length of the CDR3 is 14 residues. CDR3 residues: CSVGPPGGAETQYS. The CDR3 nucleotides read TGCAGCGTTGGCCCCCCGGGGGGCGCAGAAACGCAGTATTCT.

This clonotype has a single count. The chain joins TRBV11-1 to TRBJ2-1; D possibly corresponds to TRBD1 (5 bases). CDR3 length equals 15 residues. Germline V gene lookup returns CDR1 SGHAT and CDR2 FQDESV (reference sequence). The CDR3 DNA reads as TGTACCATCAGCTTAGACAGAGTTCTGGGCAATGAGCAGTTCTTC. This encodes CTISLDRVLGNEQFF.

The table lists this clonotype with a few counts. This may come from a read error, since a much larger clone is one base off. The V and J genes are TRBV6-5 and TRBJ2-2; 9 bases map to TRBD2. This CDR3 comprises 14 residues. The germline gives CDR1 MNHEY, CDR2 SVGAGI. V lost 5 bases to trimming and J lost 9 bases; unmatched junction nucleotides: 7. The CDR3 sequence: CASSQGLASRELFF. The CDR3 nucleotides read TGTGCCAGCAGTCAAGGACTAGCGTCCAGGGAGCTGTTTTTT.

About this clonotype itself: The CDR3 does not close with the conserved phenylalanine or tryptophan, likely indicating a read error. The gene calls are TRBV11-3 and TRBJ2-2, with unresolved D. Trimming removed 7 bases from V and 2 bases from J, with 11 bases in between. Germline values: CDR1 SGHNT, CDR2 YENEEA. This CDR3 comprises 14 residues. The CDR3 nucleotides are TGTGCCAGCACCTTCGAGAGTAACACCGGGGAGCTGTTTTAT. It encodes CASTFESNTGELFY.

Details on this clonotype: A much larger clone lies one base from this, so it may be a read error. The V call is TRBV7-8, the J call TRBJ1-1; D ambiguous. Germline values: CDR1 SGHVS, CDR2 FQNEAQ. CDR3 size: 15 residues. The CDR3 loop reads CASSLRKERNIEAFF. In DNA, the CDR3 is TGTGCCAGCAGCTTGCGTAAGGAGAGGAACATTGAAGCTTTCTTT.

This clonotype has ten or more counts. The chain is built from TRBV19 and TRBJ1-4; D gene ambiguous. Germline CDR1 reads LNHDA; CDR2 reads SQIVND (reference sequence). V was trimmed by 4 bases and J by 0 bases, leaving 12 bases between them. CDR3 size: 16 residues. The CDR3 loop reads CASSTYHTSTNEKLFF. In DNA form, the CDR3 reads TGTGCCAGTAGTACTTATCACACCTCAACTAATGAAAAACTGTTTTTT.

Comment on this clonotype: A junction end diverges from the germline sequence, so it may reflect a read error. The V call is TRBV7-7, the J call TRBJ2-5; perhaps TRBD1 as D (7 bases). The CDR3 is made up of 16 amino acids. Germline-derived CDR1 and CDR2 are SSHAT and FNYEAQ (reference sequence). The CDR3 loop is CASSLGGGTIQETQYF. CDR3 nucleotides: TGTGCTAGCAGCTTAGGGGGCGGGACCATCCAAGAGACCCAGTACTTC.

The rearrangement uses TRBV6-1 and TRBJ1-1; D unclear. The germline CDR1 and CDR2 sequences are MNHNS and SASEGT. V lost 4 bases to trimming and J lost 3 bases, with 12 bases between them. This CDR3 is 14 amino acids long. In nucleotides, the CDR3 is TGTGCCAGCAGTGCGGAGCGGCTGCACACTGAAGCTTTCTTT. The encoded protein is CASSAERLHTEAFF.

Remarks on this clonotype: Mismatch with germline at one junction end may stem from a read error. The chain couples TRBV24-1 to TRBJ2-3; D gene uncertain. The CDR3 covers 15 residues. The germline V gene encodes CDR1 KGHDR and CDR2 SFDVKD. The CDR3 bases are TGTGCCACCAGTGATTCCCGGGCGAGCACAGATATGCAGTATTTT. Its translation: CATSDSRASTDMQYF.

With respect to this clonotype: An end of the junction differs from the germline gene, which may be a read error. The gene calls are TRBV20-1 and TRBJ1-1, with D perhaps TRBD1 (6 bases). CDR1 is DFQATT and CDR2 is SNEGSKA in the germline V gene (reference sequence). The CDR3 extends over 14 amino acids. The CDR3: CSTRVPKGGTEAFF. The CDR3 nucleotides are TGCAGTACTAGAGTCCCAAAAGGGGGGACTGAAGCTTTCTTT.

The chain carries TRBV11-3 and TRBJ2-1; 7 nucleotides agree with TRBD2. The CDR3 is 17 amino acids. The germline V gene has CDR1 SGHNT and CDR2 YENEEA. J was trimmed by 9 bases and V by 1 base; bases with no gene match: 15. Here the CDR3 DNA reads TGTGCCAGCAGCTTAGGTCGGGGGGTGTGGGGGGTCGTTGAGCAGTTCTTC. Amino acids: CASSLGRGVWGVVEQFF.

This clonotype was observed many times. This rearrangement joins TRBV4-1 to TRBJ1-5; D is possibly TRBD1 (5 bases). Trimming shortened V by 4 bases and J by 3 bases, and 10 bases separated the two germline ends. From germline, CDR1 is MGHRA and CDR2 YSYEKL. This CDR3 has 14 amino acids. This CDR3 is CASSPRDANQPQHF. The CDR3 DNA reads TGCGCCAGCAGCCCCCGGGACGCCAATCAGCCCCAGCATTTT.

As to this clonotype: A junction end diverges from the germline sequence, so it may reflect a read error. The chain joins TRBV28 to TRBJ2-1; 8 nucleotides agree with TRBD2. The DNA end is a closer match to TRBJ2-7, so the J assignment may be wrong. The CDR3 has 14 residues. Germline V gene data show CDR1 as MDHEN and CDR2 as SYDVKM. CDR3 residues: CTSSQSGSPYEQYF. For the CDR3, the DNA is TGTACCAGCAGCCAGAGCGGGAGTCCCTACGAGCAGTACTTC.